Listed below are T cell receptor beta chains from one sample, sequenced in a study of T cells in Graves' hyperthyroidism and ophthalmopathy. Each CDR3 protein is one row after TCRdb ran MiXCR on the multiplex PCR reads. The sample yields hundreds of thousands of distinct CDR3 sequences, 12% to 15% seen once. Input material: blood. These receptors all stem from a woman younger than 35 with Graves' hyperthyroidism. The CDR3 runs from the conserved cysteine through the conserved F or W. The D gene is left open where the match is weak. Size tells how often a clone was seen (once, few, many) or the class of an expanded clone, and some rows leave it out.

D	length	V	J	size	CDR3	DNA
NA	14	TRBV18	TRBJ1-5	NA	CASSPYGRSNPQHF	TGTGCCAGCTCGCCTTACGGTCGATCAAATCCCCAGCATTTT
NA	13	TRBV24-1	TRBJ2-1	NA	CATETRLRDEQFF	TGTGCCACCGAAACGAGGTTAAGGGATGAGCAGTTCTTC
TRBD1	14	TRBV5-1	TRBJ1-1	few	CASRDGTGGTEAFF	TGCGCCAGCAGGGACGGGACAGGGGGGACTGAAGCTTTCTTT
NA	16	TRBV2	TRBJ1-5	many	CASKWQAGGGNQPQHF	TGTGCCAGCAAGTGGCAGGCAGGAGGAGGCAATCAGCCCCAGCATTTT
NA	13	TRBV7-9	TRBJ2-3	NA	CASSPSSGDTQYF	TGTGCCAGCAGCCCCTCGAGTGGAGATACGCAGTATTTT
NA	14	TRBV6-1	TRBJ2-7	NA	CASSPGRLAYEQYF	TGTGCCAGCAGCCCTGGCCGACTGGCCTACGAGCAGTACTTC
NA	14	TRBV27	TRBJ1-6	NA	CASKPGLKDSPLHF	TGTGCCAGCAAGCCAGGTCTAAAGGATTCACCCCTCCACTTT
NA	15	TRBV7-2	TRBJ2-7	few	CASSLERAASYEQYF	TGTGCCAGCAGCTTAGAAAGGGCGGCGTCCTACGAGCAGTACTTC
NA	11	TRBV19	TRBJ1-2	NA	CASRRWEGYTF	TGTGCCAGTAGGAGATGGGAGGGCTACACCTTC
NA	14	TRBV7-9	TRBJ1-1	many	CASSLQRQHTEAFF	TGTGCCAGCAGCTTACAACGGCAGCACACTGAAGCTTTCTTT
TRBD2	15	TRBV4-1	TRBJ2-1	NA	CASRLLAGGYNEQFF	TGCGCCAGCAGACTGCTAGCGGGAGGCTACAATGAGCAGTTCTTC
NA	12	TRBV20-1	TRBJ2-5	few	CSARWGPETQYF	TGCAGTGCTAGGTGGGGCCCAGAGACCCAGTACTTC
NA	15	TRBV15	TRBJ1-4	NA	CATSPPGGFNEKLFF	TGTGCCACCAGTCCCCCCGGGGGCTTTAATGAAAAACTGTTTTTT
TRBD2	14	TRBV18	TRBJ2-5	many	CASSPPGLAETQYF	TGTGCCAGCTCACCACCGGGACTAGCAGAGACCCAGTACTTC
NA	13	TRBV19	TRBJ2-5	few	CASSIQGEETQYF	TGTGCCAGTAGTATTCAGGGAGAAGAGACCCAGTACTTC
NA	13	TRBV19	TRBJ1-2	NA	CASSIPPQTGYTF	TGTGCCAGTAGTATACCCCCCCAGACTGGCTACACCTTC
TRBD2	15	TRBV27	TRBJ2-1	many	CASSPLGSGAREQFF	TGTGCCAGCAGTCCCTTGGGTAGCGGGGCCAGGGAGCAGTTCTTC
TRBD1	19	TRBV25-1	TRBJ1-6	few	CASSEYRQGARFYNSPLHF	TGTGCCAGCAGTGAATATCGACAGGGGGCCCGATTCTATAATTCACCCCTCCACTTT
TRBD2	13	TRBV6-1	TRBJ2-5	NA	CANFYSGRAFEDF	TGTGCCAACTTTTACAGCGGGAGGGCCTTTGAGGACTTC
NA	12	TRBV6-5	TRBJ1-2	few	CASTQVRGSYTF	TGTGCCAGCACCCAAGTAAGGGGGAGCTACACCTTC
TRBD1	13	TRBV12-3/TRBV12-4	TRBJ1-2	many	CASSTLQGDGYTF	TGTGCCAGCAGTACCTTACAGGGGGATGGCTACACCTTC
TRBD2	14	TRBV20-1	TRBJ2-5	NA	CSAQEGGSQETQYF	TGCAGTGCCCAAGAGGGCGGGAGTCAGGAGACCCAGTACTTC
NA	14	TRBV28	TRBJ1-2	many	CASSFRGPTYGYTF	TGTGCCAGCAGTTTCAGGGGCCCTACCTATGGCTACACCTTC
NA	15	TRBV30	TRBJ1-6	NA	CAWRLIGSYNSPLHF	TGTGCCTGGCGTCTTATAGGCTCCTATAATTCACCCCTCCACTTT
NA	15	TRBV4-1	TRBJ2-2	NA	CASSRLEFGTGELFF	TGCGCCAGCAGCCGACTCGAGTTCGGCACCGGGGAGCTGTTTTTT
NA	14	TRBV19	TRBJ2-1	NA	CASSWGLIHNEQFF	TGTGCCAGTAGCTGGGGACTTATACACAATGAGCAGTTCTTC
NA	15	TRBV7-9	TRBJ1-5	few	CASSAGGDTGQPQHF	TGTGCCAGCAGCGCCGGAGGGGATACTGGCCAGCCCCAGCATTTT
TRBD1	13	TRBV7-2	TRBJ1-1	few	CASSLTLQGAAFF	TGTGCCAGCAGCTTAACCTTACAGGGGGCGGCTTTCTTT
TRBD2	16	TRBV28	TRBJ2-5	NA	CASSSEERAGTETQYF	TGTGCCAGCAGTTCTGAAGAACGAGCGGGAACAGAGACCCAGTACTTC
TRBD1	17	TRBV6-5	TRBJ2-3	many	CASSYSTGIGVTDTQYF	TGTGCCAGCAGTTACTCGACAGGGATCGGTGTCACAGATACGCAGTATTTT
NA	14	TRBV13	TRBJ2-1	once	CASSSRDKNNEQFF	TGTGCCAGCAGCTCCCGGGACAAAAACAATGAGCAGTTCTTC
NA	11	TRBV11-2	TRBJ2-3	many	CASVGADTQYF	TGTGCCAGTGTAGGGGCAGATACGCAGTATTTT